The entry below describes one T cell receptor beta chain. Its antigen is currently unknown. Libraries of TRB cDNA were made by 5' RACE and carried UMIs. TCRdb reworked the 5' RACE reads into one entry per CDR3 protein, no DNA. This sample's table has about 92,000 distinct CDR3 sequences. CDR1 is SEHNR and CDR2 is FQNEAQ in the germline V gene (reference sequence). CDR3 length: 15 amino acids. The source of the sample is a study of CXCR3-negative and CXCR3-positive naive CD8 T cells. CD8+ T cell subsets were each sorted in triplicate, a few hundred thousand cells apiece. Cells that were CD45RO-CCR7+CD27+CD95- constituted naive CD8+ T cells. Overall study findings and caveats: CXCR3-negative naive cells had less hydrophobic TRB CDR3s than did CXCR3-positive naive cells. High diversity, comparable across both naive subsets, contrasted with much lower diversity in memory CD8+ cells. Memory cells showed distinct TRBV-TRBJ patterns, while the two naive subsets matched.

Source material: naive CXCR3+ CD8+ T cells from blood. Subset specified: CD45RO-CCR7+CD27+CD95- naive CD8+ T cells expressing CXCR3 (TNR3+). The rearrangement links TRBV7-9 to TRBJ1-6; TCRdb's D call, TRBD1, is unchecked because there is no DNA. This clonotype originated in a human donor in good health. Some clones in this sample may be carry-over from other donors' samples. The CDR3: CASSSRDSYNSPLHF. Together with reference TRBV7-9 and TRBJ1-6, the CDR3 gives the full variable domain: DTGVSQNPRHKITKRGQNVTFRCDPISEHNRLYWYRQTLGQGPEFLTYFQNEAQLEKSRLLSDRFSAERPKGSFSTLEIQRTEQGDSAMYLCASSSRDSYNSPLHFGNGTRLTVT.